The 16 T cell receptor beta chains presented below share a single source sample, sequenced in a study of T cell changes during pregnancy in multiple sclerosis. The assay was immunoSEQ multiplex PCR, and TCRdb's table has in-frame clones only and misses some. Of more than 50,000 clones in the sample, about 88% were seen once. The sample consisted of peripheral blood, taken in the first trimester of pregnancy. These receptors were collected from a female donor in good health, enrolled as a control in a pregnancy study.

V and J are TRBV5-1 and TRBJ2-2; 9 bases agree with TRBD1. Germline assignment: CDR1 SGHRS and CDR2 YFSETQ. The CDR3 is made up of 17 amino acids. V trimming: 0 bases; J trimming: 5 bases; junction bases outside the gene matches: 8. The CDR3 bases are TGCGCCAGCAGCTTGGCCGGGACAGGGTATGGTACCGGGGAGCTGTTTTTT. Translated: CASSLAGTGYGTGELFF.

The chain uses TRBV19 and TRBJ2-3, with TRBD1 as a possible D gene (5 bases). The CDR3 consists of 17 residues. V was pared by 4 bases and J by 3 bases, with 20 bases between. The V gene's germline CDR1 is LNHDA and CDR2 SQIVND (reference sequence). CDR3 coding DNA: TGTGCCAGTAGTAAAAGACAGATTAGGGGTTATACAGATACGCAGTATTTT. This gives the protein CASSKRQIRGYTDTQYF.

J is TRBJ1-3 and V is TRBV19; D gene ambiguous. Germline V gene sequence: CDR1 LNHDA, CDR2 SQIVND (reference sequence). CDR3 size: 16 residues. The V gene lost 2 bases and the J gene lost 0 bases, with 11 bases spanning the gap. CDR3 DNA: TGTGCCAGTAGTATAATGGTCGTCGGCTCTGGAAACACCATATATTTT. Protein: CASSIMVVGSGNTIYF.

This chain joins TRBV6-5 and TRBJ2-1, with D possibly TRBD1 on 6 matching bases. Looked up from germline, CDR1 is MNHEY and CDR2 is SVGAGI. The V gene lost 1 base and the J gene lost 5 bases, with 12 bases spanning the gap. The CDR3 has 15 amino acids. The CDR3 sequence is CASSYWGRGDNEQFF. The CDR3 nucleotides are TGTGCCAGCAGTTACTGGGGCAGGGGAGACAATGAGCAGTTCTTC.

The CDR3 protein is CASSALQGGNQPQHF. The CDR3 DNA follows: TGTGCCAGCAGTGCCCTACAGGGGGGTAATCAGCCCCAGCATTTT. The genes are TRBV28 and TRBJ1-5, with 8 bases that match TRBD1. V was clipped by 5 bases and J by 4 bases; unmatched bases: 7. CDR1 and CDR2 from the germline V gene are MDHEN and SYDVKM. The CDR3 spans 15 residues. Based on the CDR3 plus reference TRBV28 and TRBJ1-5, the full variable domain is DVKVTQSSRYLVKRTGEKVFLECVQDMDHENMFWYRQDPGLGLRLIYFSYDVKMKEKGDIPEGYSVSREKKERFSLILESASTNQTSMYLCASSALQGGNQPQHFGDGTRLSIL.

The V call is TRBV19, the J call TRBJ1-2, with 10 bases fitting TRBD1. CDR3 length: 14 residues. J gave up 2 bases and V 4 bases, and 1 base lay outside the gene matches. CDR1 and CDR2 (germline): LNHDA, SQIVND (reference sequence). The CDR3 nucleotides are TGTGCCAGTAGTAAGGACAGGGGGAACTATGGCTACACCTTC. Translation gives CASSKDRGNYGYTF.

This chain joins TRBV4-3 and TRBJ1-1; D uncertain. Looked up from germline, CDR1 is LGHNA and CDR2 is YSLEER. Trimming cost V 0 bases and J 0 bases, with 8 bases left between them. The CDR3 length is 15 residues. For the CDR3, the DNA is TGCGCCAGCAGCCAAGATCTGGCCGTGAACACTGAAGCTTTCTTT. It codes for CASSQDLAVNTEAFF.

The rearrangement links TRBV6-6 to TRBJ1-2; D not resolved. The CDR3 loop spans 15 amino acids. V was clipped by 2 bases and J by 3 bases, with 13 bases between them. CDR1 is MNHNY and CDR2 is SVGAGI in the germline V gene (reference sequence). The CDR3: CASSYDGRKDYGYTF. As DNA, the CDR3 is TGTGCCAGCAGTTACGATGGGAGAAAGGACTATGGCTACACCTTC.

The rearrangement links TRBV2 to TRBJ2-2; 7 bases map to TRBD1. Germline V gene sequence: CDR1 SNHLY, CDR2 FYNNEI. J lost 2 bases, V lost 8 bases, and 8 bases had no gene match. CDR3 length: 15 residues. The CDR3 region has the DNA TGTGCCAGCCGATGGGGACAGATAAACACCGGGGAGCTGTTTTTT. Protein: CASRWGQINTGELFF.

The V gene is TRBV5-4, the J gene TRBJ1-1; 10 bases fit TRBD1. The germline CDR1 and CDR2 sequences are SGHNT and YYREEE (reference sequence). CDR3 length: 12 amino acids. After removal of 5 bases from V and 5 bases from J, the junction contained 0 bases not matched to a gene. The CDR3 DNA is TGTGCCAGCAGGGGACAGGGGACTGAAGCTTTCTTT. Its translation is CASRGQGTEAFF.

The rearrangement uses TRBV6-6 and TRBJ1-1; 9 nucleotides align to TRBD1. The CDR3 runs to 15 residues. CDR1 and CDR2 from the germline V gene are MNHNY and SVGAGI (reference sequence). V was clipped by 5 bases and J by 6 bases; unmatched bases: 10. The CDR3 nucleotides read TGTGCCAGCAGTCCCCGGGACAGGGCTTGGGCTGAAGCTTTCTTT. Encoded protein: CASSPRDRAWAEAFF.

The genes are TRBV4-2 and TRBJ2-4; 8 bases are a match to TRBD2. This CDR3 is built from 17 residues. Trimming took 3 bases from V and 8 from J; bases not matched to a gene: 15. Germline V gene sequence: CDR1 LGHNA, CDR2 YNFKEQ. The chain's CDR3 is CASSHVTGLAAGDIQYF. DNA of the CDR3: TGTGCCAGCAGCCACGTTACCGGACTAGCAGCAGGTGACATTCAGTACTTC.

The rearrangement links TRBV28 to TRBJ2-1; 8 bases line up with TRBD2. There are 15 residues in the CDR3. Germline V gives CDR1 MDHEN, CDR2 SYDVKM. With 5 bases clipped from V and 3 bases from J, the junction kept 6 bases outside the gene matches. CDR3 nucleotide sequence: TGTGCCAGCAGTCCACGGACTAGCAGCTACAATGAGCAGTTCTTC. This codes for CASSPRTSSYNEQFF.

The CDR3 DNA reads as TGTGCCAGCACCCAGGGGGTGAACACTGAAGCTTTCTTT. It encodes CASTQGVNTEAFF. The V call is TRBV2, the J call TRBJ1-1; 7 nucleotides agree with TRBD1. J lost 0 bases, V lost 7 bases, and 2 bases had no gene match. This CDR3 region has 13 residues. The germline V gene has CDR1 SNHLY and CDR2 FYNNEI.

The gene calls are TRBV6-1 and TRBJ2-1, with 10 bases fitting TRBD2. CDR1 and CDR2 (germline): MNHNS, SASEGT. Trimming removed 7 bases from V and 5 bases from J; junction bases left unmatched: 5. The CDR3 contains 14 residues. The CDR3 sequence: CASIRLAGNNEQFF. The CDR3 DNA reads TGTGCCAGCATCCGACTAGCGGGCAACAATGAGCAGTTCTTC.

This rearrangement joins TRBV7-9 to TRBJ2-7; TRBD1 might be the D (6 bases). V was pared by 5 bases and J by 3 bases, with 14 bases between. This CDR3 comprises 14 residues. Germline CDR1 is SEHNR and CDR2 is FQNEAQ (reference sequence). The CDR3 nucleotides are TGTGCCAGCAGCCCTACAGGGTCCTACTACGAGCAGTACTTC. Protein sequence: CASSPTGSYYEQYF.